This TCR beta chain is from a study of post-analysis software for immune sequencing data. The authors incorporated unique molecular identifiers into the TCR beta cDNA libraries. MiXCR was run by TCRdb on the PCR reads, yielding one entry per CDR3 protein. The profile shows roughly 700,000 distinct CDR3 sequences, 25% to 30% of them singletons. As to this clonotype: At one of its ends the junction is not consistent with the germline gene, which may arise from a read error.

Sequences were obtained from blood. The clonotype was recovered from a girl aged 5-17 years with multiple sclerosis.

The CDR3 loop is CTSSQDLSGTGYEQYF. CDR3 in DNA: TGCACCAGCAGCCAAGACCTTTCCGGGACAGGCTACGAGCAGTACTTC. The genes are TRBV4-3 and TRBJ2-7; TRBD1 matches at 8 bases. Germline V gene lookup returns CDR1 LGHNA and CDR2 YSLEER. The CDR3 is 16 amino acids.